A selection of T cell receptor beta chains follows, all from one sample in a study of long-term antiretroviral therapy in people with HIV. Data came from immunoSEQ multiplex PCR; TCRdb stores just in-frame clones and leaves some out. Among 25,000 to 35,000 clones listed, over 70% were seen once. The sample here was unsorted PBMCs, taken 2.7 to 2.8 years after starting antiretroviral therapy. Receptors were obtained from a man aged 25-45 years with HIV. CDR3s include the opening cysteine and the closing phenylalanine or tryptophan. The D gene is left open where the match is weak. Only some rows state a clone size, as once, few, many or a class for expanded clones.

>NA|TRBJ1-2|NA|TRBV7-9
CASSFGQLSSGGYTF
TGTGCCAGCAGCTTTGGACAGCTATCCTCCGGTGGCTACACCTTC
>NA|TRBJ1-2|few|TRBV6-1
CASRLRAGVYGYTF
TGTGCCAGCCGATTAAGGGCAGGCGTCTATGGCTACACCTTC
>NA|TRBJ1-6|few|TRBV6-5
CASSLLPRGDNSPLHF
TGTGCCAGCAGTTTACTGCCCAGGGGTGATAATTCACCCCTCCACTTT
>TRBD1|TRBJ2-7|NA|TRBV28
CASSRGQGAHEEQYF
TGTGCCAGCAGTCGAGGACAGGGGGCTCACGAGGAGCAGTACTTC
>NA|TRBJ2-3|once|TRBV11-3
CASSPGGVDTQYF
TGTGCCAGCAGTCCTGGCGGTGTGGATACGCAGTATTTT
>NA|TRBJ1-5|NA|TRBV6-1
CASTVRDNQPQHF
TGTGCCAGCACGGTGAGAGACAATCAGCCCCAGCATTTT
>NA|TRBJ1-2|NA|TRBV30
CAWSPSHNYGYTF
TGTGCCTGGAGCCCAAGTCATAACTATGGCTACACCTTC
>NA|TRBJ2-2|NA|TRBV5-1
CASSLLPGTTTGELFF
TGCGCCAGCAGCTTGTTGCCCGGGACAACCACCGGGGAGCTGTTTTTT
>TRBD1|TRBJ2-7|NA|TRBV7-2
CASSFTGTGTYEQYF
TGTGCCAGCAGCTTCACCGGGACAGGTACCTACGAGCAGTACTTC
>NA|TRBJ1-2|NA|TRBV6-5
CASSLAWTDYGYTF
TGTGCCAGCAGTTTAGCGTGGACAGACTATGGCTACACCTTC
>TRBD1|TRBJ2-7|once|TRBV27
CATRPGTGTGHEQYF
TGTGCCACCCGTCCCGGGACAGGGACTGGCCACGAGCAGTACTTC
>TRBD1|TRBJ1-2|NA|TRBV6-5
CASRDWTGLNYGYTF
TGTGCCAGCAGAGACTGGACAGGGCTAAACTATGGCTACACCTTC
>TRBD1|TRBJ2-5|NA|TRBV5-4
CASSLGSGQGSETQYF
TGTGCCAGCAGCTTGGGATCGGGACAGGGATCAGAGACCCAGTACTTC
>NA|TRBJ2-7|once|TRBV21-1
CASSKKSLAGRFYEQYF
TGTGCCAGCAGCAAAAAGTCACTAGCGGGAAGGTTCTACGAGCAGTACTTC
>NA|TRBJ1-1|once|TRBV5-1
CASSLARQAGAFF
TGCGCCAGCAGCTTGGCTCGTCAGGCCGGTGCTTTCTTT
>NA|TRBJ2-4|NA|TRBV28
CASSTGVRDIQYF
TGTGCCAGCAGTACTGGGGTCAGAGACATTCAGTACTTC
>NA|TRBJ2-7|NA|TRBV7-8
CASSKTLSYEQYF
TGTGCCAGCAGCAAAACACTCTCCTACGAGCAGTACTTC
>NA|TRBJ2-7|NA|TRBV6-5
CASSYYRSYEQYF
TGTGCCAGCAGTTATTACCGCTCCTACGAGCAGTACTTC
>NA|TRBJ2-5|NA|TRBV19
CASSMVGKWPQGQETQYF
TGTGCCAGTAGTATGGTAGGGAAATGGCCCCAAGGGCAAGAGACCCAGTACTTC
>TRBD2|TRBJ2-1|NA|TRBV5-1
CASSLALAGVEYNEQFF
TGCGCCAGCAGCTTGGCGCTAGCGGGAGTGGAGTACAATGAGCAGTTCTTC